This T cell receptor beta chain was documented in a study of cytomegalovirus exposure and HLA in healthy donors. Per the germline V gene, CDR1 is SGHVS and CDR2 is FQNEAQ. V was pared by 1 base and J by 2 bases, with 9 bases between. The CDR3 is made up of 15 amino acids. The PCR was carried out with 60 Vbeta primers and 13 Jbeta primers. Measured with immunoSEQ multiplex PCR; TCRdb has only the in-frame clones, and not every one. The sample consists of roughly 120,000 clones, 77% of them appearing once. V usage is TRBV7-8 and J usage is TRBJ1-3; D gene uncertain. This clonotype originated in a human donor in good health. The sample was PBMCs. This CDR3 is CASSLDSGAGNTIYF. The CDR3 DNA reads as TGTGCCAGCAGCTTAGATTCCGGGGCTGGAAACACCATATATTTT.